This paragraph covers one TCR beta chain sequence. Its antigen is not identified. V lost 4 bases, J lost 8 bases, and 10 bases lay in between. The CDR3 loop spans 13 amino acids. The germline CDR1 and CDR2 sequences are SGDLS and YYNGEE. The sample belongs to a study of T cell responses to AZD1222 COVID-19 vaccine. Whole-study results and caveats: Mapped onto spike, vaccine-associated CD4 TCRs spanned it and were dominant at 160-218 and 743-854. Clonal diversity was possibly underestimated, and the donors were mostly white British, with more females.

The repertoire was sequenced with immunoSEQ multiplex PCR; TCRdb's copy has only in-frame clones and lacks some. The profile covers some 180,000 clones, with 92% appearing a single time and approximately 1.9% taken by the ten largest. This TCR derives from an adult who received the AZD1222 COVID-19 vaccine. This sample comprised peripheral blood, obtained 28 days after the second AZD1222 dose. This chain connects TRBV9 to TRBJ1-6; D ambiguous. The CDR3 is CASSSPADSPLHF. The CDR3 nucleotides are TGTGCCAGCAGCTCCCCGGCAGATTCACCCCTCCACTTT. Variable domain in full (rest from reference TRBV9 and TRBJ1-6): DSGVTQTPKHLITATGQRVTLRCSPRSGDLSVYWYQQSLDQGLQFLIQYYNGEERAKGNILERFSAQQFPDLHSELNLSSLELGDSALYFCASSSPADSPLHFGNGTRLTVT.